The 25 T cell receptor beta chains given below trace back to one sample, sequenced in a study of T cells after yellow fever vaccination. TCRdb itself ran the 5' RACE reads through MiXCR, one entry per CDR3 protein. The table shows 99,000 or so distinct CDR3 sequences, with roughly 5.2% occurring only once. Sequenced material: CD8+ T cells sorted from PBMCs, taken 10 days after the yellow fever booster vaccination. These receptors were taken from a man aged 18 to 30 who received the YFV17D yellow fever vaccine.

The chain uses TRBV12-3 or TRBV12-4 and TRBJ2-5; D unclear. Trimming took 4 bases from V and 2 from J, leaving 11 bases between them. The CDR3 totals 14 residues. The CDR3 region is CASSYWTLQETQYF. The CDR3 DNA is TGTGCCAGCAGTTATTGGACGCTACAAGAGACCCAGTACTTC.

The chain combines TRBV4-2 with TRBJ2-1; a weak D match, TRBD2 (5 bases). The CDR3 has 14 residues. Germline assignment: CDR1 LGHNA and CDR2 YNFKEQ. The V end was cut by 4 bases, the J end by 2 bases, with 9 bases between. The CDR3 sequence: CASSPRDTYNEQFF. The CDR3, as DNA: TGTGCCAGCAGCCCACGGGATACCTACAATGAGCAGTTCTTC.

This clonotype has only a few counts. The V call is TRBV24-1, the J call TRBJ2-3; D call uncertain. CDR1 KGHDR and CDR2 SFDVKD come from the germline V gene. The CDR3 runs 12 residues. V shed 1 base and J shed 4 bases, with 2 bases lying between them. CDR3: CATSDFSDTQYF. Here the CDR3 DNA reads TGTGCCACCAGTGATTTTTCAGATACGCAGTATTTT.

This clonotype appeared a few times. The chain has TRBV23-1 and TRBJ2-6; D perhaps matches TRBD1 (5 bases). TRBV23-1 is known as an ORF, though its function is uncertain. Trimming removed 10 bases from V and 5 bases from J, with 15 bases in between. This CDR3 has 14 residues. CDR3 in amino acids: CAMKGQEWANVLTF. The CDR3 DNA is TGCGCCATGAAGGGGCAGGAGTGGGCCAACGTCCTGACTTTC.

The J gene is TRBJ1-1, the V gene TRBV27; D is unclear. The CDR3 has 17 residues. Trimming took off 3 bases at V and 4 bases at J, with 21 bases between the two ends. Per the germline V gene, CDR1 is MNHEY and CDR2 is SMNVEV (reference sequence). The CDR3 here is CASSFRLLGTGSTEAFF. The CDR3 DNA follows: TGTGCCAGCAGTTTTCGCCTACTGGGTACCGGTAGCACTGAAGCTTTCTTT.

This clonotype occurred many times. The chain employs TRBV7-9 and TRBJ2-7; 9 nucleotides agree with TRBD1. CDR1 is SEHNR, CDR2 FQNEAQ, per germline (reference sequence). V shed 6 bases and J 2 bases; nucleotides not matched to a gene: 8. The CDR3 consists of 15 residues. The CDR3 DNA reads as TGTGCCAGCAGTTGGGACAGGGATATCGCCTACGAGCAGTACTTC. Translating gives CASSWDRDIAYEQYF.

A few counts support this clonotype. The CDR3: CASSYPSGRGNIQYF. The DNA for the CDR3 is TGTGCCAGCAGCTACCCCTCGGGGCGGGGGAACATTCAGTACTTC. The chain has TRBV13 and TRBJ2-4; 7 bases map to TRBD2. V was clipped by 4 bases and J by 7 bases; unmatched bases: 10. Germline loops: CDR1 PRHDT, CDR2 FYEKMQ (reference sequence). This CDR3 spans 15 amino acids.

The chain carries TRBV21-1 and TRBJ2-2. TRBV21-1 is described as a pseudogene. The CDR3 is 13 amino acids. CDR3 loop: CASMTANTGELFF. The CDR3 DNA is TGTGCCAGCATGACAGCAAACACCGGGGAGCTGTTTTTT.

This clonotype appeared a few times. The chain recombines TRBV5-1 with TRBJ1-1; D possibly corresponds to TRBD1 (5 bases). Germline lookup yields CDR1 SGHRS and CDR2 YFSETQ. The V end lost 0 bases, the J end lost 0 bases, and 15 bases lay between the germline ends. The CDR3 sequence is 17 residues long. CDR3 bases: TGCGCCAGCAGCTTGGCCGGACACGGTCTCCTGAACACTGAAGCTTTCTTT. Translated: CASSLAGHGLLNTEAFF.

This clonotype showed up just a few times. The genes are TRBV12-3 or TRBV12-4 and TRBJ1-2; D is unresolved. Trimming stripped 2 bases from V and 0 bases from J, with 7 bases between. The CDR3 is made up of 14 amino acids. The CDR3 DNA reads TGTGCCAGCAGTTTATCCAGGACTAACTATGGCTACACCTTC. Translation: CASSLSRTNYGYTF.

V and J are TRBV6-2 or TRBV6-3 and TRBJ2-2; TRBD1 matches at 9 bases. V lost 6 bases to trimming and J lost 5 bases; unmatched junction nucleotides: 13. Germline lookup yields CDR1 MNHEY and CDR2 SVGEGT. The CDR3 has 17 amino acids. CDR3 bases: TGTGCCAGCAGAAATCCGACGGGACAGGGTATAACCGGGGAGCTGTTTTTT. Its protein product is CASRNPTGQGITGELFF.

This clonotype was seen at least ten times. V and J are TRBV19 and TRBJ2-3, with 8 nucleotides matching TRBD1. The CDR3 totals 15 residues. Germline CDR1 LNHDA, CDR2 SQIVND (reference sequence). V shed 5 bases, J shed 2 bases, and the junction held 6 bases outside the gene matches. The CDR3 nucleotides read TGTGCCAGTAGTGAGGGGCAGGGGGCCACAGATACGCAGTATTTT. Residues: CASSEGQGATDTQYF.

The V call is TRBV7-6, the J call TRBJ2-1, with 8 bases that match TRBD2. The CDR3 runs to 14 residues. V gave up 2 bases and J gave up 7 bases; unmatched junction bases: 4. Germline V gives CDR1 SGHVS, CDR2 FNYEAQ. The CDR3 sequence: CASSLFGGGNEQFF. The DNA for the CDR3 is TGTGCCAGCAGCTTATTCGGGGGGGGGAATGAGCAGTTCTTC.

The sample holds many counts of this clonotype. The genes are TRBV7-9 and TRBJ2-7; no definite D call. The germline CDR1 and CDR2 sequences are SEHNR and FQNEAQ (reference sequence). The CDR3 spans 14 residues. V was shortened by 1 base and J by 2 bases, with 9 bases between the two germline ends. This CDR3 is CASSLVEVTYEQYF. CDR3 DNA sequence: TGTGCCAGCAGCTTAGTTGAAGTCACCTACGAGCAGTACTTC.

Only a few counts were recorded for this clonotype. This chain links TRBV30 with TRBJ2-2; 7 nucleotides line up with TRBD1. The junction had 8 bases not matched to a gene; V was cut back by 4 bases and J by 3 bases. This CDR3 has 15 amino acids. CDR1 GTSNPN and CDR2 SVGIG come from the germline V gene (reference sequence). This CDR3 is CAWMVGGRYTGELFF. For the CDR3, the DNA is TGTGCCTGGATGGTAGGGGGCCGGTACACCGGGGAGCTGTTTTTT.

The table lists this clonotype with a few counts. The genes are TRBV2 and TRBJ2-1; D is perhaps TRBD1 or TRBD2 (5 bases each). With 7 bases removed from V and 0 bases from J, the gap between germline ends came to 13 bases. Germline V gene data show CDR1 as SNHLY and CDR2 as FYNNEI. The CDR3 sequence is 15 residues long. The CDR3 DNA follows: TGTGCCAGCAAGGGACGACCGAGCTCCTACAATGAGCAGTTCTTC. Translating gives CASKGRPSSYNEQFF. The variable domain in full, completed from reference TRBV2 and TRBJ2-1, reads EPEVTQTPSHQVTQMGQEVILRCVPISNHLYFYWYRQILGQKVEFLVSFYNNEISEKSEIFDDQFSVERPDGSNFTLKIRSTKLEDSAMYFCASKGRPSSYNEQFFGPGTRLTVL.

In its sample, this clonotype was seen a few times. The chain links TRBV13 to TRBJ2-7, with TRBD1 matching over 9 bases. The germline V gene encodes CDR1 PRHDT and CDR2 FYEKMQ (reference sequence). Trimming removed 6 bases from V and 1 base from J; junction bases left unmatched: 7. The CDR3 totals 15 residues. This CDR3 reads CASRHRGQGSYEQYF. CDR3 DNA sequence: TGTGCCAGCAGGCACAGGGGGCAGGGATCCTACGAGCAGTACTTC.

This clonotype was picked up a small number of times. The J gene is TRBJ2-1, the V gene TRBV27; 10 positions agree with TRBD2. With V trimmed by 6 bases and J by 4 bases, 6 bases remained unmatched. The CDR3 is made up of 15 amino acids. CDR1 and CDR2 from the germline V gene are MNHEY and SMNVEV (reference sequence). The CDR3 region is CASRVAGGHYNEQFF. CDR3 nucleotide sequence: TGTGCCAGCAGGGTAGCGGGGGGCCATTACAATGAGCAGTTCTTC.

This clonotype was counted between two and nine times. The chain employs TRBV11-2 and TRBJ2-7; D unclear. CDR1 and CDR2 (germline): SGHAT, FQNNGV. The CDR3 is 13 amino acids. Trimming stripped 5 bases from V and 7 bases from J, with 15 bases between. This chain's CDR3 is CASSPDLWQEQYF. The CDR3 bases are TGTGCCAGCAGCCCCGATCTTTGGCAAGAGCAGTACTTC.

This clonotype was recorded once. The V call is TRBV5-4, the J call TRBJ2-1; a weak D match, TRBD2 (5 bases). The V gene's germline CDR1 is SGHNT and CDR2 YYREEE (reference sequence). Trimming removed 4 bases from V and 9 bases from J, with 17 bases in between. There are 14 residues in the CDR3. The CDR3 DNA is TGTGCCAGCAGCCCCGGGCGGGCCGCCCCTGAGCAGTTCTTC. As protein: CASSPGRAAPEQFF.

This clonotype was seen only a few times. The gene calls are TRBV24-1 and TRBJ2-3; 7 nucleotides agree with TRBD1. Germline lookup yields CDR1 KGHDR and CDR2 SFDVKD. The V segment lost 5 bases and the J segment 5 bases; nucleotides outside the gene matches: 6. The CDR3 runs to 14 residues. The CDR3 nucleotides read TGTGCCACCAGTGCACAGGGGTTACGAGATACGCAGTATTTT. As protein: CATSAQGLRDTQYF.

The sample holds a few counts of this clonotype. The chain has TRBV5-6 and TRBJ2-7, with a possible D match to TRBD2 (5 bases). The V end lost 2 bases, the J end lost 1 base, and 7 bases lay between the germline ends. Germline loops: CDR1 SGHDT, CDR2 YYEEEE. CDR3 length equals 13 residues. CDR3 loop: CASSFEGSYEQYV. CDR3 DNA sequence: TGTGCCAGCAGCTTCGAGGGTTCCTACGAGCAGTACGTC.

This clonotype was seen only a few times. V and J are TRBV29-1 and TRBJ2-2; weak D call: TRBD2 (5 bases). CDR1 and CDR2 from the germline V gene are SQVTM and ANQGSEA. The CDR3 has 14 residues. The V and J ends lost 4 bases and 0 bases respectively, with 9 bases between them. CDR3 sequence: CSVVGLANTGELFF. Written as DNA, the CDR3 is TGCAGCGTTGTTGGACTCGCGAACACCGGGGAGCTGTTTTTT.

This clonotype has just a few counts. V is TRBV10-3 and J is TRBJ2-1, with 12 bases that match TRBD2. The J segment lost 4 bases and the V segment lost 6 bases, leaving 4 bases of the junction unmatched. CDR1 and CDR2 from the germline V gene are ENHRY and SYGVKD. The CDR3 is made up of 15 amino acids. The CDR3 DNA reads as TGTGCCATCAGGCTAGCGGGGGGGCCGTACAATGAGCAGTTCTTC. Translating gives CAIRLAGGPYNEQFF.

V and J are TRBV19 and TRBJ2-7; D unclear. Trimming took 0 bases from V and 5 from J, leaving 2 bases between them. The CDR3 runs to 11 residues. CDR1 and CDR2 from the germline V gene are LNHDA and SQIVND (reference sequence). CDR3 protein: CASSIENEQYF. The CDR3 DNA reads TGTGCCAGTAGTATAGAAAACGAGCAGTACTTC.